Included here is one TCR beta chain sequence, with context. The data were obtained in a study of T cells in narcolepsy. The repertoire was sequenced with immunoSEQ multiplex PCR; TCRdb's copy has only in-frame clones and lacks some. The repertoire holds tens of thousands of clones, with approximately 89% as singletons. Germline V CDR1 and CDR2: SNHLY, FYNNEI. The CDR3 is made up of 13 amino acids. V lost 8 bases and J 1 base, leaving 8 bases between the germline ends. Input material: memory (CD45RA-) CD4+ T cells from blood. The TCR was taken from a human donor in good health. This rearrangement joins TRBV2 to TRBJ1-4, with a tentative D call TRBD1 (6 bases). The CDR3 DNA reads TGTGCCAGCCTCAGGGGAACTAATGAAAAACTGTTTTTT. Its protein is CASLRGTNEKLFF.